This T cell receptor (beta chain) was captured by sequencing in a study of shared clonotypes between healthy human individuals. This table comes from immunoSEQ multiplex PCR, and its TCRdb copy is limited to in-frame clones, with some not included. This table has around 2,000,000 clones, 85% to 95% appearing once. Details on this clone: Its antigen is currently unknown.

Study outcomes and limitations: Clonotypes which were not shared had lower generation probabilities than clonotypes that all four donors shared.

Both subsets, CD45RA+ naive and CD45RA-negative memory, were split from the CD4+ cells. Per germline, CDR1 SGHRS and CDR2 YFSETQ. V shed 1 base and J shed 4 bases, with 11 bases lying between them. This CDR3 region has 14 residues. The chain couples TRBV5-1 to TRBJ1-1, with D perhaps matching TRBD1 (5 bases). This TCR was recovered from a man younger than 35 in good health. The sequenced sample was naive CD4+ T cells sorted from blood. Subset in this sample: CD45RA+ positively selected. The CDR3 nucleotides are TGCGCCAGCAGCTTGAGCCCAGGGCCCACTGAAGCTTTCTTT. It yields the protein CASSLSPGPTEAFF. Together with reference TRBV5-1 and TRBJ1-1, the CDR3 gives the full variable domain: KAGVTQTPRYLIKTRGQQVTLSCSPISGHRSVSWYQQTPGQGLQFLFEYFSETQRNKGNFPGRFSGRQFSNSRSEMNVSTLELGDSALYLCASSLSPGPTEAFFGQGTRLTVV.